These 25 T cell receptor beta chains share one sample of origin, sequenced in a study of shared clonotypes between healthy human individuals (TCRdb year 2020). For the CD8 naive samples, CD45RO-negative cells were positively selected for CCR7, yielding a CD45RA+CCR7+ population from which TemRA cells were excluded. Library construction relied on the immunoSEQ multiplex PCR assay. Drawn from immuneACCESS, this table holds only the in-frame rearrangements with V and J called that TCRdb kept. Clones are partly lost; checked studies trace under half to an unresolved V gene and leave the rest unexplained. Across this sample there are over 750,000 clones, with approximately 97% seen only once. About 0.22% of the sample is taken by the ten largest. What was sequenced was naive CD8+ T cells sorted from blood. The cell subset or site label corresponds to: CD45RA+CCR7+. The receptor set was obtained from a man younger than 40 in good health.

The V call is TRBV30, the J call TRBJ1-3, with unresolved D. Germline-derived CDR1 and CDR2 are GTSNPN and SVGIG (reference sequence). The CDR3 runs to 15 residues. The ends were cut back, 3 bases at V and 2 bases at J, with 14 bases in the middle. The CDR3 DNA sequence: TGTGCCTGGAGCGGATACGTGGACGCTGGAAACACCATATATTTT. It is translated as CAWSGYVDAGNTIYF.

The chain links TRBV27 to TRBJ2-1; possibly TRBD1 or TRBD2 for D (5 bases each). V was clipped by 1 base and J by 4 bases, with 8 bases between them. The CDR3 runs to 14 residues. From germline, CDR1 is MNHEY and CDR2 SMNVEV (reference sequence). The CDR3 is CASSLLGEYNEQFF. In nucleotides, the CDR3 is TGTGCCAGCAGTTTATTAGGGGAGTACAATGAGCAGTTCTTC.

CDR3 bases: TGTGCCAGCAGTTACTCCCACCAGCGCCCATCCTACGAGCAGTACTTC. It specifies CASSYSHQRPSYEQYF. The V and J genes are TRBV6-5 and TRBJ2-7; D is undetermined. Germline loops: CDR1 MNHEY, CDR2 SVGAGI. This CDR3 is 16 amino acids long. V was clipped by 0 bases and J by 1 base, with 13 bases between them.

The CDR3 nucleotides are TGTGCCAGCAGTGCCCAGGGAGGCTGGTCCCAAGAGACCCAGTACTTC. Protein: CASSAQGGWSQETQYF. The chain combines TRBV27 with TRBJ2-5; possibly TRBD2 for D (6 bases). The CDR3 spans 16 residues. Germline V gene data show CDR1 as MNHEY and CDR2 as SMNVEV (reference sequence). V was pared by 5 bases and J by 1 base, with 17 bases between.

The chain uses TRBV29-1 and TRBJ2-1; 11 bases fit TRBD2. The V gene end was trimmed by 6 bases and the J gene end by 4 bases; junction bases not matched to a gene: 5. The CDR3 length is 14 residues. Germline CDR1 reads SQVTM; CDR2 reads ANQGSEA. The CDR3 bases are TGCAGCGTCGCCGGGACTAGCGGATACAATGAGCAGTTCTTC. It is translated as CSVAGTSGYNEQFF.

A word on this clone: Other DNA sequences in this specimen translate into the identical CDR3. The chain joins TRBV19 to TRBJ2-7; tentative D call: TRBD1 (5 bases). Germline loops: CDR1 LNHDA, CDR2 SQIVND (reference sequence). The CDR3 totals 11 residues. V was clipped by 6 bases and J by 4 bases, with 7 bases between them. The CDR3: CASSPGYEQYF. The DNA for the CDR3 is TGTGCCAGTAGCCCAGGGTACGAGCAGTACTTC.

V usage is TRBV5-1 and J usage is TRBJ2-5; TRBD1 matches 9 bases. J lost 1 base, V lost 6 bases, and 7 bases had no gene match. The CDR3 loop spans 15 amino acids. The germline V gene has CDR1 SGHRS and CDR2 YFSETQ. CDR3: CASKQPGQGQETQYF. For the CDR3, the DNA is TGCGCCAGCAAACAACCGGGACAGGGCCAAGAGACCCAGTACTTC.

The chain links TRBV4-1 to TRBJ2-3; possibly TRBD1 or TRBD2 for D (6 bases each). The ends were cut back, 0 bases at V and 0 bases at J, with 13 bases in the middle. Germline values: CDR1 MGHRA, CDR2 YSYEKL. This CDR3 spans 17 amino acids. The CDR3 DNA is TGCGCCAGCAGCCAAGATGTTTCGGGGGCTAGCACAGATACGCAGTATTTT. It translates to CASSQDVSGASTDTQYF.

V and J are TRBV27 and TRBJ2-5; D possibly corresponds to TRBD1 (5 bases). V was trimmed by 6 bases and J by 4 bases, leaving 18 bases between them. From germline, CDR1 is MNHEY and CDR2 SMNVEV (reference sequence). This CDR3 comprises 15 residues. In DNA, the CDR3 is TGTGCCAGCAGGGCAGGCCCAGGGTTCTCAGAGACCCAGTACTTC. Its protein is CASRAGPGFSETQYF.

The gene calls are TRBV27 and TRBJ1-1; no clear D. V lost 6 bases, J lost 3 bases, and 17 bases lay in between. The CDR3 extends over 15 amino acids. CDR1 is MNHEY and CDR2 is SMNVEV in the germline V gene (reference sequence). CDR3: CASSTSVTYYTEAFF. CDR3 coding DNA: TGTGCCAGCAGCACATCCGTCACGTACTACACTGAAGCTTTCTTT.

The J gene is TRBJ2-4, the V gene TRBV14; a possible D gene is TRBD1 (8 bases). V gave up 6 bases and J gave up 8 bases, with 14 bases separating them. The length of the CDR3 is 13 residues. CDR1 is SGHDN and CDR2 is FVKESK in the germline V gene. The CDR3 DNA is TGTGCCAGCAGTCGACAGGGGAGGGACATTCAGTACTTC. This codes for CASSRQGRDIQYF.

This clone was found once. The V and J genes are TRBV5-4 and TRBJ2-7; 10 bases are shared with TRBD2. This CDR3 contains 16 residues. The V and J ends lost 5 bases and 3 bases, in that order; junction bases with no gene match: 11. The germline V gene encodes CDR1 SGHNT and CDR2 YYREEE (reference sequence). CDR3 nucleotide sequence: TGTGCCAGCAGAGAAACTAGCGGGACGTCAGACTACGAGCAGTACTTC. Translated: CASRETSGTSDYEQYF.

Here the CDR3 reads CASSQWTGDTQYF. DNA of the CDR3: TGTGCCAGCAGCCAATGGACAGGAGATACGCAGTATTTT. J is TRBJ2-3 and V is TRBV5-4, with 7 nucleotides matching TRBD1. V gave up 4 bases and J gave up 5 bases; unmatched junction bases: 4. The CDR3 runs 13 residues. Germline V CDR1 and CDR2: SGHNT, YYREEE (reference sequence).

The genes are TRBV7-8 and TRBJ1-1, with 11 bases fitting TRBD1. V lost 0 bases and J lost 4; bases outside the gene matches: 7. The CDR3 sequence is 17 residues long. CDR1 is SGHVS, CDR2 FQNEAQ, per germline. The CDR3 region has the DNA TGTGCCAGCAGCTTAGCCCAACTGGGACAGGGGGGCACTGAAGCTTTCTTT. This translates into CASSLAQLGQGGTEAFF.

CDR3 DNA sequence: TGTGCCAGCAGTTCTAGGGCCCACAATGAGCAGTTCTTC. Its translation is CASSSRAHNEQFF. V gene TRBV28 combines with J gene TRBJ2-1; no clear D gene. This CDR3 comprises 13 residues. Germline CDR1 reads MDHEN; CDR2 reads SYDVKM. Trimming shortened V by 4 bases and J by 5 bases, and 9 bases separated the two germline ends.

This clone is a singleton in its sample. J is TRBJ2-3 and V is TRBV11-2; no firm D call. Trimming removed 1 base from V and 0 bases from J, with 8 bases in between. The CDR3 is 15 amino acids. Germline values: CDR1 SGHAT, CDR2 FQNNGV. The CDR3 DNA reads as TGTGCCAGCAGCTTAGGAAAGTACAGCACAGATACGCAGTATTTT. Translated, it gives CASSLGKYSTDTQYF.

A remark on this clone: Other DNA sequences in the same sample also yield this CDR3. The J gene is TRBJ1-2, the V gene TRBV4-1; 7 bases are a match to TRBD1. Germline CDR1 MGHRA, CDR2 YSYEKL. The V gene end was trimmed by 1 base and the J gene end by 4 bases; junction bases not matched to a gene: 6. The CDR3 loop spans 15 amino acids. The DNA of the CDR3 is TGCGCCAGCAGCCAAGGGCAGGGGGGCGGCTATGGCTACACCTTC. Amino acids: CASSQGQGGGYGYTF.

The chain uses TRBV30 and TRBJ1-3; no reliable D call. Germline assignment: CDR1 GTSNPN and CDR2 SVGIG (reference sequence). This CDR3 spans 13 amino acids. The germline V and J ends were trimmed by 5 bases and 7 bases, with 15 bases remaining between them. This CDR3 reads CAWQGVVDNTIYF. Written as DNA, the CDR3 is TGTGCCTGGCAAGGAGTGGTCGATAACACCATATATTTT.

The gene calls are TRBV11-2 and TRBJ2-1; D call uncertain. This CDR3 has 12 amino acids. From germline, CDR1 is SGHAT and CDR2 FQNNGV. Trimming took off 5 bases at V and 13 bases at J, with 15 bases between the two ends. Here the CDR3 DNA reads TGTGCCAGCAGCCCACTCGCGAATTCTCAGTTCTTC. Protein sequence: CASSPLANSQFF.

J is TRBJ2-5 and V is TRBV6-5; 8 bases are a match to TRBD1. Germline loops: CDR1 MNHEY, CDR2 SVGAGI. The CDR3 consists of 15 residues. Unmatched junction bases numbered 7, after V lost 2 bases and J lost 5 bases. CDR3 loop: CASSYSGQGWETQYF. The CDR3 DNA sequence: TGTGCCAGCAGTTACAGCGGACAGGGCTGGGAGACCCAGTACTTC.

This chain uses TRBV7-2 with TRBJ2-1; 12 bases are shared with TRBD2. The CDR3 is 16 residues long. Germline CDR1 is SGHTA and CDR2 is FQGNSA. Trimming cost V 1 base and J 6 bases; bases outside gene matches: 4. The CDR3 protein is CASSLGGLAGSNEQFF. The CDR3 coding sequence is TGTGCCAGCAGCTTAGGGGGACTAGCGGGTTCCAATGAGCAGTTCTTC.

V gene TRBV5-5 combines with J gene TRBJ1-5; D is ambiguous. Germline lookup yields CDR1 SGHKS and CDR2 YYEKEE (reference sequence). The length of the CDR3 is 15 residues. V dropped 1 base and J dropped 4 bases, with 12 bases sitting between them. CDR3 nucleotide sequence: TGTGCCAGCAGCTTGTCACTAGCTCTAAATCAGCCCCAGCATTTT. It encodes CASSLSLALNQPQHF.

The J gene is TRBJ2-5, the V gene TRBV27; possibly TRBD2 for D (7 bases). This CDR3 has 11 residues. Germline V gene data show CDR1 as MNHEY and CDR2 as SMNVEV (reference sequence). Trimming took 8 bases from V and 9 from J, leaving 13 bases between them. CDR3 bases: TGTGCCAGCGGGGGGGCCCGGGCCCAGTACTTC. It is translated as CASGGARAQYF.

In this sample, this clone turned up once. J is TRBJ2-5 and V is TRBV27; TRBD2 might be the D (6 bases). Trimming removed 4 bases from V and 10 bases from J, with 13 bases in between. The CDR3 consists of 12 residues. Per the germline V gene, CDR1 is MNHEY and CDR2 is SMNVEV (reference sequence). This CDR3 is CASSSPGRGQYF. The CDR3 region has the DNA TGTGCCAGCAGTTCCCCCGGGCGGGGCCAGTACTTC.

The V gene is TRBV19, the J gene TRBJ2-1, with D possibly TRBD1 on 6 matching bases. The CDR3 sequence is 12 residues long. Germline V gives CDR1 LNHDA, CDR2 SQIVND (reference sequence). Between the trimmed V and J ends, which lost 3 bases and 8 bases, there was a span of 8 bases. The CDR3 loop reads CASSMPGDEQFF. The CDR3 DNA reads TGTGCCAGTAGTATGCCAGGGGATGAGCAGTTCTTC. The full variable domain, completed using reference TRBV19 and TRBJ2-1, is DGGITQSPKYLFRKEGQNVTLSCEQNLNHDAMYWYRQDPGQGLRLIYYSQIVNDFQKGDIAEGYSVSREKKESFPLTVTSAQKNPTAFYLCASSMPGDEQFFGPGTRLTVL.